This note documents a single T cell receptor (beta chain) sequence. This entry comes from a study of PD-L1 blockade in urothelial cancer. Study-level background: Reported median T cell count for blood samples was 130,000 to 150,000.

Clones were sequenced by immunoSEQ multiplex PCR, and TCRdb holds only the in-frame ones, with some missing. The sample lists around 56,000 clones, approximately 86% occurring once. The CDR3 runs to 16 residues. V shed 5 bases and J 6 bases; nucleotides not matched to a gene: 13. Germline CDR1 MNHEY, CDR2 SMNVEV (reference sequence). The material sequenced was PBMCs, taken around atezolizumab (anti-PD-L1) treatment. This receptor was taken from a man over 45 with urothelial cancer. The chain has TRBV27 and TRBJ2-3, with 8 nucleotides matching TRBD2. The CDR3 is CASSPTSGGRIDTQYF. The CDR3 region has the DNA TGTGCCAGCAGTCCCACTAGCGGAGGGAGGATTGATACGCAGTATTTT.